This is a list of T cell receptor beta chains from one sample in a study of shared clonotypes between healthy human individuals. TCRdb keeps only in-frame clones here, not all; method: immunoSEQ multiplex PCR. The data contain around 690,000 clones, roughly 87% of them singletons. The source material was memory CD8+ T cells from PBMCs. The receptors originated from a man aged 18 to 30 in good health. Some clones in this sample may be carry-over from other donors' samples. CDR3s include the opening cysteine and the closing phenylalanine or tryptophan. D genes are given only for firm matches. A row's size may be missing; if present it is once, few, many or a size class.

v_gene,abundance,j_gene,d_gene,CDR3nt,CDR3aa
TRBV6-5,NA,TRBJ2-1,NA,TGTGCCAGCAGTATTAGCAAAAGCTCCTACAATGAGCAGTTCTTC,CASSISKSSYNEQFF
TRBV28,NA,TRBJ2-4,NA,TGTGCCACCCTGGAGACTTCAATAGCCAAAAACATTCAGTACTTC,CATLETSIAKNIQYF
TRBV19,NA,TRBJ1-5,NA,TGTGCCAGTAGTATCCCCTTTGACAGCTTTAATCAGCCCCAGCATTTT,CASSIPFDSFNQPQHF
TRBV7-9,NA,TRBJ2-5,TRBD2,TGTGCCAGCAGCTTTGGATCTGCGGGAGAGGGGGAGACCCAGTACTTC,CASSFGSAGEGETQYF
TRBV7-9,NA,TRBJ2-7,NA,TGTGCCAGCAGCTTCGGACTTCCCTACGAGCAGTACTTC,CASSFGLPYEQYF
TRBV19,NA,TRBJ2-7,NA,TGTGCCAGTAGTATAGATGATCGCAGCTCCTACGAGCAGTACTTC,CASSIDDRSSYEQYF
TRBV9,NA,TRBJ2-3,TRBD2,TGTGCCAGCAGCCCGTTTGGCGGGAGGGGGGCAGATACGCAGTATTTT,CASSPFGGRGADTQYF
TRBV5-6,NA,TRBJ1-4,NA,TGTGCCAGCAGCTGGGGCGGGGTAGAAGGGAAACTGTTTTTT,CASSWGGVEGKLFF
TRBV7-2,once,TRBJ2-7,TRBD1,TGTGCCAGCAGCTGGCCGTGGACAGGGGGCATCGAGCAGTACTTC,CASSWPWTGGIEQYF
TRBV7-3,NA,TRBJ1-2,NA,TGTGCCAGCAGCCCCAGCGGCGGGCCGCACTATGGCTACACCTTC,CASSPSGGPHYGYTF
TRBV27,NA,TRBJ2-7,TRBD2,TGTGCCAGCAGCCCACGGCCTGGCGGGAGAGTCGAGCAGTACTTC,CASSPRPGGRVEQYF
TRBV5-1,NA,TRBJ2-2,NA,TGCGCCAGCAGAGACCCGGCCCTAGGTAGCACCGGGGAGCTGTTTTTT,CASRDPALGSTGELFF
TRBV5-1,NA,TRBJ2-7,TRBD2,TGCGCCAGCAGCTTCTCTAGCGGGAGGGCCTCCGAGCAGTACTTC,CASSFSSGRASEQYF
TRBV5-1,NA,TRBJ1-1,NA,TGCGCCAGCAGGGAGGGGCTAGGCACTGAAGCTTTCTTT,CASREGLGTEAFF
TRBV4-1,NA,TRBJ1-1,NA,TGCGCCAGCAGCAAAGACAGCGGGTACGACACTGAAGCTTTCTTT,CASSKDSGYDTEAFF
TRBV11-2,once,TRBJ2-7,TRBD2,TGTGCCAGCTGGGGGCGGGAGGGCCGATCCTACGAGCAGTACTTC,CASWGREGRSYEQYF
TRBV9,NA,TRBJ2-3,NA,TGTGCCAGCAGCGTAGCTACGGGGCGGAGGTTCCCTAGCACAGATACGCAGTATTTT,CASSVATGRRFPSTDTQYF
TRBV19,NA,TRBJ2-5,TRBD2,TGTGCCAGTAGCCCTCGGGAGCGGGAGCCTCAAGAGACCCAGTACTTC,CASSPREREPQETQYF
TRBV5-6,many,TRBJ2-1,NA,TGTGCCAGCAGCTTGTACAGCAATGAGCAGTTCTTC,CASSLYSNEQFF
TRBV5-5,NA,TRBJ2-7,NA,TGTGCCAGCAGCGTACCCGGGCCGGGTGATTACGAGCAGTACTTC,CASSVPGPGDYEQYF
TRBV7-8,NA,TRBJ1-2,NA,TGTGCCAGCAGCGCCGCAGGGGACTATGGCTACACCTTC,CASSAAGDYGYTF
TRBV19,few,TRBJ2-3,TRBD2,TGTGCCGCGGGACGGGGTAGCGGGGGCACAGATACGCAGTATTTT,CAAGRGSGGTDTQYF
TRBV30,NA,TRBJ2-1,NA,TGTGCCTGGAGTGCCTCGGAGCAGTTCTTC,CAWSASEQFF
TRBV29-1,NA,TRBJ2-7,TRBD1,TGCAGCGTTGGCCTCTCACCCGGGACAGGGGGCGAGCAGTACTTC,CSVGLSPGTGGEQYF
TRBV28,NA,TRBJ1-2,NA,TGTGCCAGTACAGCCACTAACTATGGCTACACCTTC,CASTATNYGYTF